What follows is one TCR beta chain and its context. What it recognizes is unknown. Treated in the United States were all of the participants with HIV. The length of the CDR3 is 14 residues. V lost 1 base to trimming and J lost 7 bases; unmatched junction nucleotides: 6. Germline V gene lookup returns CDR1 SNHLY and CDR2 FYNNEI. A v3.0 immunoSEQ assay was performed at survey level. Measured with immunoSEQ multiplex PCR; TCRdb has only the in-frame clones, and not every one. The sample has 20,000 or so clones, over 65% seen once. This sample is part of a study of long-term antiretroviral therapy in people with HIV. Study-wide points: HIV repertoires showed narrower CDR3 length ranges than controls. Neither ART adherence, viral resistance nor therapy changes were documented.

V gene TRBV2 combines with J gene TRBJ2-7, with TRBD1 identical over 8 bases. This sequence was found in a man aged 25 to 45 with HIV. Specimen: unsorted PBMCs, collected 4.4 years after starting antiretroviral therapy. CDR3 in amino acids: CASSEGQGAGEQYF. The CDR3 DNA follows: TGTGCCAGCAGTGAAGGGCAGGGGGCGGGGGAGCAGTACTTC.